The 10 T cell receptor beta chains presented below share a single source sample, sequenced in a study of blood T cell repertoires in COVID-19. Profiled with immunoSEQ multiplex PCR; TCRdb holds only in-frame clones, not every one. The sample yields 200,000 to 250,000 clones, 80% to 90% seen once. Sequenced input: PBMCs or T cells enriched from blood (not recorded which). The receptors originated from a young woman in a cohort exposed to, infected with or recovered from COVID-19 (not recorded which).

The rearrangement links TRBV5-4 to TRBJ1-1; 8 bases align to TRBD1. The J segment lost 1 base and the V segment lost 4 bases, leaving 12 bases of the junction unmatched. This CDR3 contains 17 residues. In germline, CDR1 is SGHNT, CDR2 YYREEE (reference sequence). The CDR3 sequence: CASSTESRGRGNTEAFF. The CDR3 DNA sequence: TGTGCCAGCAGCACGGAATCCAGGGGGCGGGGGAACACTGAAGCTTTCTTT.

The J gene is TRBJ2-2, the V gene TRBV5-1, with TRBD1 matching 7 bases. Germline V gives CDR1 SGHRS, CDR2 YFSETQ. V shed 3 bases, J shed 0 bases, and the junction held 2 bases outside the gene matches. This CDR3 is built from 15 residues. The CDR3 coding sequence is TGCGCCAGCAGCTGGGGACAGACGAACACCGGGGAGCTGTTTTTT. Its translation is CASSWGQTNTGELFF.

This chain uses TRBV5-6 with TRBJ1-6; TRBD1 matches 7 bases. The CDR3 loop spans 14 amino acids. J gave up 10 bases and V 3 bases, and 7 bases lay outside the gene matches. The germline CDR1 and CDR2 sequences are SGHDT and YYEEEE. CDR3 coding DNA: TGTGCCAGCAGCTCGGGACAGTCTGGCTCACCCCTCCACTTT. Residues: CASSSGQSGSPLHF.

The V and J genes are TRBV29-1 and TRBJ1-2, with 8 bases matching TRBD1. CDR3 length: 14 amino acids. Germline V gene data show CDR1 as SQVTM and CDR2 as ANQGSEA. V was pared by 4 bases and J by 4 bases, with 8 bases of the junction left unmatched. The CDR3 nucleotides are TGCAGCGTTGTGGGGACAGGAGAACCCTATGGCTACACCTTC. It yields the protein CSVVGTGEPYGYTF.

The V call is TRBV28, the J call TRBJ2-5, with D perhaps matching TRBD1 (5 bases). The CDR3 covers 11 residues. CDR1 is MDHEN and CDR2 is SYDVKM in the germline V gene. V was shortened by 6 bases and J by 3 bases, with 5 bases between the two germline ends. For the CDR3, the DNA is TGTGCCAGCAGGACAGAAGAGACCCAGTACTTC. It translates to CASRTEETQYF.

This sequence joins TRBV4-1 and TRBJ2-5; maybe TRBD1 (6 bases). Germline V gives CDR1 MGHRA, CDR2 YSYEKL. There are 14 residues in the CDR3. The V end was cut by 4 bases, the J end by 1 base, with 10 bases between. The DNA of the CDR3 is TGCGCCAGCAGCCCCCAGGGGCTCCAAGAGACCCAGTACTTC. It encodes CASSPQGLQETQYF.

The chain recombines TRBV27 with TRBJ1-2; TRBD1 is a possible D gene (5 bases). CDR3 length equals 13 residues. The V end lost 10 bases, the J end lost 4 bases, and 16 bases lay between the germline ends. Germline CDR1 reads MNHEY; CDR2 reads SMNVEV (reference sequence). As DNA, the CDR3 is TGTGCCACCCACAGGACGGAGCGCTATGGCTACACCTTC. It yields the protein CATHRTERYGYTF.

The rearrangement uses TRBV28 and TRBJ1-5, with a tentative D call TRBD1 (6 bases). CDR3 size: 15 residues. Germline V gene lookup returns CDR1 MDHEN and CDR2 SYDVKM. Deletions cut 3 bases from V and 2 bases from J, with 11 bases between. The CDR3 spells CASSLADRRNQPQHF. Here the CDR3 DNA reads TGTGCCAGCAGTTTGGCGGACAGACGCAATCAGCCCCAGCATTTT.

The chain joins TRBV19 to TRBJ1-5, with a tentative D call TRBD1 (5 bases). V was cut by 5 bases and J by 1 base, with 12 bases left in between. Germline loops: CDR1 LNHDA, CDR2 SQIVND (reference sequence). The CDR3 covers 15 residues. The CDR3 DNA reads TGTGCCAGTAGTCCTACAGGATCGAGCAATCAGCCCCAGCATTTT. Its protein product is CASSPTGSSNQPQHF.

CDR3 DNA: TGTGCCAGCAGTACGACAGGGTTCAATGAGCAGTTCTTC. Translated, it gives CASSTTGFNEQFF. The chain couples TRBV12-3 or TRBV12-4 to TRBJ2-1; 7 nucleotides agree with TRBD1. V shed 5 bases, J shed 6 bases, and the junction held 4 bases outside the gene matches. CDR3 length: 13 amino acids.